This T cell receptor beta chain originates from a study of blood T cell repertoires in COVID-19. The table came from immunoSEQ multiplex PCR; TCRdb's copy has only in-frame clones and leaves some out. The repertoire holds roughly 400,000 clones, with around nine tenths as singletons. Enrollees, roughly 18 to 95 years old, lived in some 24 US areas. Cohort allocation depended upon clinical history that participants reported. The V gene end was trimmed by 7 bases and the J gene end by 7 bases; junction bases not matched to a gene: 6. The CDR3 consists of 14 residues. In germline, CDR1 is ENHRY, CDR2 SYGVKD.

The chain links TRBV10-3 to TRBJ1-6; 8 bases match TRBD1. Sequencing was performed on PBMCs or T cells enriched from blood (not recorded which). The TCR comes from a woman aged 45-60 years who had recovered from COVID-19. Here the CDR3 DNA reads TGTGCCATCACTCAGGGGGCTAGGAATTCACCCCTCCACTTT. It codes for CAITQGARNSPLHF.